One TCR beta chain is described in this entry. Its antigen remains unknown. This specimen comes from a study of CD8+ T cells in alopecia areata. Extraction and reverse transcription of RNA yielded cDNA as the sequencing template. Assay used: immunoSEQ multiplex PCR; TCRdb lists only in-frame clones, some missing. The sample consists of approximately 130,000 clones, 45% to 50% of them appearing once. Trimming took 4 bases from V and 5 from J, leaving 14 bases between them. The CDR3 has 13 amino acids. Germline lookup yields CDR1 SQVTM and CDR2 ANQGSEA. General study findings and limits: Scalp sequencing captures resident alphabeta T cells of normal skin too. Researchers reported that TCR sharing among patients proved less clear than in mice, possibly HLA-linked.

Sampling of alopecia areata patients yielded lesional scalp punch biopsies as well as peripheral blood. PBMCs, the starting material, were the source of sorted CD4+ and CD8+ T cells. Sequenced material: NKG2D-low CD8+ T cells sorted from blood. The clonotype comes from a human donor with alopecia areata. The V and J genes are TRBV29-1 and TRBJ2-5, with D possibly being TRBD2 (5 bases). For the CDR3, the DNA is TGCAGCGTTGCAGGACTCCTTGGCGAGACCCAGTACTTC. As protein: CSVAGLLGETQYF.